This T cell receptor beta chain is from a study of shared clonotypes between healthy human individuals. Trimming shortened V by 4 bases and J by 5 bases, and 15 bases separated the two germline ends. This CDR3 has 14 amino acids. Germline assignment: CDR1 SGDLS and CDR2 YYNGEE. As concerns this clone: What it binds is not known.

Study-level findings and limits: Sharing across a handful of donors was seen in 4% to 5% of naive CD4 clonotypes.

Researchers ran the assay at a deep level. The method was immunoSEQ multiplex PCR; TCRdb's version includes in-frame clones alone and lacks a portion of them. Here the sample spans around 2.1 million clones, roughly 95% being singletons. The TCR originated in a man aged 18 to 29 in good health. J is TRBJ2-5 and V is TRBV9; D may match TRBD1 or TRBD2 (5 bases each). The sequencing sample was made of naive CD4+ T cells sorted from blood. Subset meaning: CD45RA+ positively selected. The CDR3 DNA reads as TGTGCCAGCAGCTCCACGGGGCCGCCGGAGACCCAGTACTTC. Translating it yields CASSSTGPPETQYF.